These 10 T cell receptor beta chains were sequenced from one sample in a study of molecular identifiers for immune sequencing clone quantification (dated by TCRdb to the late 2010s). The library was built by means of PCR. TCRdb records NextSeq 500 as the sequencer. Clones were called with MiXCR by TCRdb after fastp trimmed the public reads at Q25, and only in-frame beta chains were retained. Every entry covers one CDR3 protein and lists the most common genes and DNA from its rows. This sample holds 45,000 to 55,000 distinct CDR3 sequences; approximately 34% were observed only once. Of the sample, 3.8% falls within the top ten clones. The sequenced material came from naive CD8+ T cells from blood, with Jurkat cell RNA spiked in. What this sample's cell subset or site label stands for: FACS-sorted CD8+CD4-CCR7+CD45RA+ naive T cells. These receptors were obtained from a human donor in good health. Some libraries in this study had Jurkat cell RNA spiked in.

J is TRBJ2-7 and V is TRBV30; D unresolved. V gave up 5 bases and J gave up 2 bases, with 10 bases separating them. CDR3 length equals 12 residues. The germline gives CDR1 GTSNPN, CDR2 SVGIG (reference sequence). The CDR3: CAWLEGPYEQYF. The DNA for the CDR3 is TGTGCCTGGCTCGAAGGTCCCTACGAGCAGTACTTC. Filled out from reference TRBV30 and TRBJ2-7, the complete variable domain reads SQTIHQWPATLVQPVGSPLSLECTVEGTSNPNLYWYRQAAGRGLQLLFYSVGIGQISSEVPQNLSASRPQDRQFILSSKKLLLSDSGFYLCAWLEGPYEQYFGPGTRLTVT.

This clonotype ranks as medium-sized. The chain has TRBV9 and TRBJ2-3, with D perhaps matching TRBD2 (5 bases). V lost 0 bases, J lost 2 bases, and 10 bases lay in between. This CDR3 spans 15 amino acids. Germline V gene sequence: CDR1 SGDLS, CDR2 YYNGEE. The CDR3 region has the DNA TGTGCCAGCAGCGTAGAAGGAGCGGTCACAGATACGCAGTATTTT. It encodes CASSVEGAVTDTQYF.

The table lists this clonotype with a few counts. The chain joins TRBV12-3 or TRBV12-4 to TRBJ1-5, with 7 bases aligning to TRBD1. The CDR3 extends over 14 amino acids. V lost 5 bases and J lost 4; bases outside the gene matches: 5. The CDR3 spells CASSPDRDNQPQHF. The CDR3 bases are TGTGCCAGCAGTCCTGACAGGGATAATCAGCCCCAGCATTTT.

The chain couples TRBV27 to TRBJ2-7; no reliable D call. V dropped 4 bases and J dropped 0 bases, with 19 bases sitting between them. This CDR3 is 17 amino acids long. Germline V CDR1 and CDR2: MNHEY, SMNVEV (reference sequence). In DNA form, the CDR3 reads TGTGCCAGCAGTTACTATTCCGGACGGTCAAGCTCCTACGAGCAGTACTTC. It codes for CASSYYSGRSSSYEQYF.

In this sample, this clonotype turned up a few times. This chain joins TRBV2 and TRBJ2-7; 8 bases fit TRBD1. The CDR3 has 16 amino acids. Per the germline V gene, CDR1 is SNHLY and CDR2 is FYNNEI. V was clipped by 2 bases and J by 2 bases; unmatched bases: 8. This CDR3 is CASSELRDRSPYEQYF. In nucleotides, the CDR3 is TGTGCCAGCAGTGAACTCCGGGACAGGTCCCCCTACGAGCAGTACTTC.

The rearrangement uses TRBV7-2 and TRBJ2-7; no reliable D call. V was clipped by 3 bases and J by 0 bases, with 6 bases between them. The CDR3 totals 13 residues. Germline values: CDR1 SGHTA, CDR2 FQGNSA. CDR3: CASSFTYSYEQYF. The CDR3 DNA sequence: TGTGCCAGCAGCTTCACGTACTCCTACGAGCAGTACTTC. The full variable domain, rest sourced from reference TRBV7-2 and TRBJ2-7, is GAGVSQSPSNKVTEKGKDVELRCDPISGHTALYWYRQSLGQGLEFLIYFQGNSAPDKSGLPSDRFSAERTGGSVSTLTIQRTQQEDSAVYLCASSFTYSYEQYFGPGTRLTVT.

The chain recombines TRBV10-2 with TRBJ2-7; possibly TRBD1 for D (6 bases). The germline V and J ends were trimmed by 6 bases and 6 bases, with 12 bases remaining between them. The CDR3 has 12 amino acids. The germline V gene encodes CDR1 WSHSY and CDR2 SAAADI. Here the CDR3 reads CASRATGSEQYF. The CDR3, as DNA: TGCGCCAGCAGAGCCACAGGGAGCGAGCAGTACTTC.

This chain joins TRBV5-4 and TRBJ2-7; a possible D gene is TRBD2 (5 bases). Trimming shortened V by 0 bases and J by 9 bases, and 10 bases separated the two germline ends. Per the germline V gene, CDR1 is SGHNT and CDR2 is YYREEE (reference sequence). CDR3 length: 12 residues. CDR3 nucleotide sequence: TGTGCCAGCAGCTTGGGAGCGGCCGGGCAGTACTTC. Translated: CASSLGAAGQYF.

The chain uses TRBV4-3 and TRBJ1-6, with D possibly matching TRBD1 (5 bases). V was shortened by 1 base and J by 5 bases, with 18 bases between the two germline ends. Germline values: CDR1 LGHNA, CDR2 YSLEER. The CDR3 is 18 amino acids. CDR3 nucleotide sequence: TGCGCCAGCAGCCAAGGGGACCGCCATTCCCTTGATAATTCACCCCTCCACTTT. As protein: CASSQGDRHSLDNSPLHF.

The chain employs TRBV9 and TRBJ2-3, with 13 positions matching TRBD2. Germline V gene lookup returns CDR1 SGDLS and CDR2 YYNGEE. CDR3 length: 16 residues. With 4 bases clipped from V and 4 bases from J, the junction kept 6 bases outside the gene matches. The CDR3 region is CASSHRTSGSADTQYF. The CDR3 coding sequence is TGTGCCAGCAGCCACCGGACTAGCGGGAGTGCAGATACGCAGTATTTT.